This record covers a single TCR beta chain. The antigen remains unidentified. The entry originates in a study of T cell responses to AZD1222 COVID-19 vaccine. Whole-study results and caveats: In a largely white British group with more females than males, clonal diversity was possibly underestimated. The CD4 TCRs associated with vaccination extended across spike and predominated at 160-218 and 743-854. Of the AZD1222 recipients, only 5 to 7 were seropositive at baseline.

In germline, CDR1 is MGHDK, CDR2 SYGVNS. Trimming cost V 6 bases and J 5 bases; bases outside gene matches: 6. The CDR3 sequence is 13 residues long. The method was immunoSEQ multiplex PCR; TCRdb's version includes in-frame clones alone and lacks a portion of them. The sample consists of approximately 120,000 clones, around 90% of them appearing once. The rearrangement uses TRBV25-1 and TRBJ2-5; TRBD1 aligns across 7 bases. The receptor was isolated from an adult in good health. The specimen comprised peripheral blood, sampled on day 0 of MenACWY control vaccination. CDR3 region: CASRPTGLETQYF. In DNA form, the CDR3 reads TGTGCCAGCAGACCGACAGGGTTGGAGACCCAGTACTTC.